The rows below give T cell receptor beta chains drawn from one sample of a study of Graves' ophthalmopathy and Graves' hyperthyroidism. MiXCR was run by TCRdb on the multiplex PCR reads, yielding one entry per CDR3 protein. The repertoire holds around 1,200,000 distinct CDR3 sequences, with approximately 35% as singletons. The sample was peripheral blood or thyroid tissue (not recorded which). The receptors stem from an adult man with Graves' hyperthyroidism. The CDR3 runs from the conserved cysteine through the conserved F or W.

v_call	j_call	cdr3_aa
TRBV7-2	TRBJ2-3	CASSSERVRSPDTQYF
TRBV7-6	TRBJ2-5	CASTPPTGAETQYF
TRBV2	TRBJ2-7	CANDKDRGRRSYEQYF
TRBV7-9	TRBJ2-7	CASSGTATYEQYF
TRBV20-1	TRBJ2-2	CSASGGGGDTGELFF
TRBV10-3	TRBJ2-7	CAISPDRVGSYEQYF
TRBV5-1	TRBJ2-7	CAGSLATGRYEQYF
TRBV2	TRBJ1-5	CASSDGTAYQPQHF
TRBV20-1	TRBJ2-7	CSAPWGSYEQYF
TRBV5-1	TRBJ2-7	CASSFKWDKGSYEQYF
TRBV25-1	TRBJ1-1	CASVAGGTTEAFF
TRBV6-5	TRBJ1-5	CASSPGQGLWQPQHF
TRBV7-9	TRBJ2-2	CASSVKDGELFF
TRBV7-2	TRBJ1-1	CASSPVEATEAFF
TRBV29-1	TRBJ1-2	CSVEWSGAVYGYTF
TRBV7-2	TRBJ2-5	CASSFAGVRETQYF
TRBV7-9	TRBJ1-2	CASSRTGVKTFGYTF
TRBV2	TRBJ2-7	CASSEARGLAFYEQYF
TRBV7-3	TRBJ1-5	CASSLYSGEPQHF
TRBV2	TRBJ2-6	CASRGTGEVSGANVLTF
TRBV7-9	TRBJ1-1	CASSPAGQLNTEAFF
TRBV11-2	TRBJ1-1	CASSLPASHGTEAFF
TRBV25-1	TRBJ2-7	CASSDGGNPYEQYF
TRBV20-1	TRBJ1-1	CSARPLLRDGKNTEAFF
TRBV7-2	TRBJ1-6	CASSLSRQGPNSPLHF
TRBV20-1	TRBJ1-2	CSARDQRGEVGYTF
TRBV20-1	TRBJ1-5	CSAGGGGVGSNQPQHF
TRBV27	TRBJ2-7	CGSSWVSGEQYF
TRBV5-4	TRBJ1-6	CASSLATYNSPLHF
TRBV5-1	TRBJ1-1	CASSFTGNGGGTEAFF
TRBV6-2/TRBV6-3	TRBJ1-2	CASSYVLRTGMLNYGYTF
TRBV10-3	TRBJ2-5	CAISEEGAGETQYF
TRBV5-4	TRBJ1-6	CASSLPGQGKLNSPLHF
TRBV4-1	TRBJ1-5	CASSPNFGQPQHF
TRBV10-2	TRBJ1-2	CASSEPDSLGNVNYGYTF
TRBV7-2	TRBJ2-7	CASRGLGQIEQYF
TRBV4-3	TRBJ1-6	CASSQAGTGALHF
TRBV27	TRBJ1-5	CASTRTGNSNQPQHF
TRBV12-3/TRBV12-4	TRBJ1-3	CASSFNPGSGNTIYF
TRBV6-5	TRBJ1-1	CASSYQPHSLGGSTEAFF
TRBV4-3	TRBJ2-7	CASSQDMVSHEQYF
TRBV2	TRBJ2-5	CASSYSTGRAEETQYF
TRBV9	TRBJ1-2	CASSVSEGGNYGYTF
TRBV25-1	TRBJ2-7	CASSFSAGLGAYEQYF
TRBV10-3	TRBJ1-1	CATQGHQNTEAFF
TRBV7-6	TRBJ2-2	CASSLRWASGGNTGELFF
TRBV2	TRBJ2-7	CASVGGSYEQYF
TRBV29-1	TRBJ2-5	CSVEEPRRFETQYF
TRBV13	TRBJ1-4	CASSSGRTANEKLFF
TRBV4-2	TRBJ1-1	CASSQVATNTEAFF
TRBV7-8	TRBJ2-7	CASSLAPGINYEQYF
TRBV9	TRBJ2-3	CASSVGMGQGQDTQYF
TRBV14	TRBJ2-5	CASTRTNQETQYF
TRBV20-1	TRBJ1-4	CSVPGAGQGNEKLFF
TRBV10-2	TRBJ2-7	CASSSTYYYEQYF
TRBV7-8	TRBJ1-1	CASSWQGEAFF
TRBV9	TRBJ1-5	CASSASPGGNQPQHF
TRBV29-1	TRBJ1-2	CSVAPGSNGYTF
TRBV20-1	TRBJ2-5	CSASRPGTQETQYF
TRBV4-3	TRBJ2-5	CASSQGFGEETQYF